This T cell receptor (beta chain) was observed in a study of cytomegalovirus exposure and HLA in healthy donors. 60 Vbeta and 13 Jbeta primers were used in PCR. The assay was immunoSEQ multiplex PCR, and TCRdb's table has in-frame clones only and misses some. The sample yields about 120,000 clones, around 70% seen once. Specimen: PBMCs. This clonotype originated in a woman between 18 and 29 years old in good health and CMV-seronegative.

The CDR3 region is CASSSGTNTGELFF. The CDR3 DNA follows: TGTGCCAGCAGCTCCGGGACTAACACCGGGGAGCTGTTTTTT. This chain connects TRBV27 to TRBJ2-2, with D perhaps matching TRBD2 (6 bases). Per germline, CDR1 MNHEY and CDR2 SMNVEV (reference sequence). V dropped 6 bases and J dropped 2 bases, with 10 bases sitting between them. The CDR3 has 14 amino acids.